These 5 T cell receptor beta chains originate from one sample sequenced in a study of radiotherapy plus CTLA-4 blockade in lung cancer. Assay used: immunoSEQ multiplex PCR; TCRdb lists only in-frame clones, some missing. The sample records 70,000 to 95,000 clones, about 83% being singletons. This material consisted of peripheral blood, taken from a patient treated with radiotherapy plus ipilimumab. The receptors were sampled from a human donor with non-small cell lung cancer that progressed on radiotherapy plus ipilimumab.

This clone was picked up one time. This chain links TRBV12-5 with TRBJ1-1; D unresolved. V was shortened by 2 bases and J by 0 bases, with 13 bases between the two germline ends. CDR3 size: 16 residues. Germline V gene sequence: CDR1 LGHNT, CDR2 FRNRAP. CDR3 sequence (DNA): TGTGCTAGTGGTTTGTGGGCCGGGCGGATGAACACTGAAGCTTTCTTT. Protein: CASGLWAGRMNTEAFF.

The chain uses TRBV7-9 and TRBJ2-2; 10 bases are a match to TRBD1. V was pared by 8 bases and J by 4 bases, with 4 bases of the junction left unmatched. The CDR3 runs to 14 residues. Germline V gene sequence: CDR1 SEHNR, CDR2 FQNEAQ (reference sequence). CDR3 loop: CASRRTGGTGELFF. CDR3 DNA sequence: TGTGCCAGCCGAAGGACAGGGGGCACCGGGGAGCTGTTTTTT.

The chain employs TRBV10-3 and TRBJ2-5; TRBD2 matches at 7 bases. CDR1 ENHRY and CDR2 SYGVKD come from the germline V gene. With 3 bases clipped from V and 0 bases from J, the junction kept 10 bases outside the gene matches. This CDR3 region has 17 residues. CDR3 coding DNA: TGTGCCATCAGTGACTCTTGGTTTCTAGCGGACCAAGAGACCCAGTACTTC. Its protein product is CAISDSWFLADQETQYF.

This chain joins TRBV5-1 and TRBJ2-1; 12 bases agree with TRBD2. Trimming took 4 bases from V and 10 from J; bases not matched to a gene: 9. Germline V gives CDR1 SGHRS, CDR2 YFSETQ. The CDR3 length is 15 residues. The CDR3: CASSPPGLAGREQFF. The CDR3 nucleotides read TGCGCCAGCAGCCCCCCGGGACTAGCGGGTAGGGAGCAGTTCTTC.

V is TRBV7-3 and J is TRBJ1-2; 8 bases are shared with TRBD1. V lost 5 bases and J lost 6; bases outside the gene matches: 17. The germline V gene has CDR1 SGHTA and CDR2 FQGTGA. The CDR3 covers 17 residues. The CDR3 bases are TGTGCCAGCAGCCCCCATAACCCAACAGGGGGAAGGGATGGCTACACCTTC. It translates to CASSPHNPTGGRDGYTF.